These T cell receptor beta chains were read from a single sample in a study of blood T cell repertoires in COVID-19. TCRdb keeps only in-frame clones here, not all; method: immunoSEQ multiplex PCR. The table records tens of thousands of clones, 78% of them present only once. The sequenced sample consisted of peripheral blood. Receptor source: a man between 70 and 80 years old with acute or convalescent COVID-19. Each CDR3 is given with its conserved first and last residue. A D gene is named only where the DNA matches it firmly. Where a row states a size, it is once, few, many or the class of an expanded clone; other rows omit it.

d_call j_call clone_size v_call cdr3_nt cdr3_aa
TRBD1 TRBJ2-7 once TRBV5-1 TGCGCCAGCAGCAGGACAGGGGACGAGCAGTACTTC CASSRTGDEQYF
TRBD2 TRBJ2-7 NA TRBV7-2 TGTGCCAGCAGCTTATCGCGAAGCGGGGGGGCCACCTACGAGCAGTACTTC CASSLSRSGGATYEQYF
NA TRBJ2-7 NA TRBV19 TGTGCCAGTAGTATAGATGAGACAGGAGCCCCCTACGAGCAGTACTTC CASSIDETGAPYEQYF
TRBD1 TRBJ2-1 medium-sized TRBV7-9 TGTGCCAGCAGCCCAGACAGGGCCCAAAATGAGCAGTTCTTC CASSPDRAQNEQFF
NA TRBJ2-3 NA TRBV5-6 TGTGCCAGCAGCTACCTCGGGACTACAGATACGCAGTATTTT CASSYLGTTDTQYF
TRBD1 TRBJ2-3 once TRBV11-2 TGTGCCACCACCCGGACAGGGGGATCTAGCACAGATACGCAGTATTTT CATTRTGGSSTDTQYF
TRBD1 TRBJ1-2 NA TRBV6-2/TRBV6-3 TGTGCCAGCAGCCCCAGGGACAGGGGGCTACCAACGGTTCTGCATCATGGCTACACCTTC CASSPRDRGLPTVLHHGYTF
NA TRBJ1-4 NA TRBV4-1 TGCGCCAGCAGCCAATGGAGGGCCGAAAAACTGTTTTTT CASSQWRAEKLFF
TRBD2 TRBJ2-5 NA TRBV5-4 TGTGCCAGCAGCCTACTGGTAGCGGGGGGCTTCATAGAGACCCAGTACTTC CASSLLVAGGFIETQYF
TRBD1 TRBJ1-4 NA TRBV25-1 TGTGCCAGCAGTGTTTCAGGGGGCCTCGAAAAACTGTTTTTT CASSVSGGLEKLFF
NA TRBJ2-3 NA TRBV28 TGTGCCAGCAGTTTAGAGGGCGCTACTCGGGGGACAGATACGCAGTATTTT CASSLEGATRGTDTQYF
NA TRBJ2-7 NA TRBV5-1 TGCGCCAGCAGCTTGATGACAGTCCCCGCCAACGAGCAGTACTTC CASSLMTVPANEQYF
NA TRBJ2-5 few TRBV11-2 TGTGCCAGCAGCTTAGGGGGCGGGGCCCCGTCCCAGTACTTC CASSLGGGAPSQYF
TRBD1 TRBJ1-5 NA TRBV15 TGTGCCACCAGCAGAGAGCCGGGACAGGGGGCGCAGGGCAATCAGCCCCAGCATTTT CATSREPGQGAQGNQPQHF
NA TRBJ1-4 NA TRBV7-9 TGTGCCAGCAGCCTTTGGCAAGCAACTAATGAAAAACTGTTTTTT CASSLWQATNEKLFF
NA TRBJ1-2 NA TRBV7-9 TGTGCCAGCAGCTTATATCGGGACACCCGACGGTCGGCTGGCTACACCTTC CASSLYRDTRRSAGYTF
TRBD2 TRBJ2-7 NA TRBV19 TGTGCCAGTAGTATCGTCGGGGGACTAGCGGGAGCTCAGAACGAGCAGTACTTC CASSIVGGLAGAQNEQYF
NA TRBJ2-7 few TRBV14 TGTGCCAGCAGCCAAATCAATGTTCCAGGCTACGAGCAGTACTTC CASSQINVPGYEQYF
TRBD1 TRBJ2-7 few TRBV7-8 TGTGCCAGCAGAAACAGGGGGCGCTACGAGCAGTACTTC CASRNRGRYEQYF
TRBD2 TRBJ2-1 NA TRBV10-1 TGCGCCAGCAGTGGCGGGGGGGAGCAGTTCTTC CASSGGGEQFF
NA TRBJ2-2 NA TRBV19 TGTGCCAGTAGTATATGGTTGAGAAGAGGGGGTAGTAACACCGGGGAGCTGTTTTTT CASSIWLRRGGSNTGELFF
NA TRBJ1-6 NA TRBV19 TGTGCCAGTAGACGTTCTGAGGCCAATTCACCCCTCCACTTT CASRRSEANSPLHF
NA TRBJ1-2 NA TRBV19 TGTGCCAGTCGCAGGACAGAAGCTAACTATGGCTACACCTTC CASRRTEANYGYTF
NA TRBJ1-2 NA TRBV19 TGTGCCAGTGATCTCGACGGGACTCACGCTGGCTACACCTTC CASDLDGTHAGYTF
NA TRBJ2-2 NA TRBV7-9 TGTGCCAGCAGGGTACAGAGGGGGGGCGCGGACACCGGGGAGCTGTTTTTT CASRVQRGGADTGELFF
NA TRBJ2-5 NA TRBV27 TGTGCCAGCAGTTCCCTCAACTTGGGGGGCCAAGAGACCCAGTACTTC CASSSLNLGGQETQYF
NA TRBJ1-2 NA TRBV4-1 TGCGCCAGCAGCCGGGAGGGCCACCTCAACTATGGCTACACCTTC CASSREGHLNYGYTF
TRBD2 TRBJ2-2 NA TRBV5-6 TGTGCCAGCAGCTTTCGAGCTAGCGGGAGGGTCGGGGAGCTGTTTTTT CASSFRASGRVGELFF
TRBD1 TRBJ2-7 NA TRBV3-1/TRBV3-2 TGTGCCAGCAGCCAGGGGACAGGAGGGGTCTACGAGCAGTACTTC CASSQGTGGVYEQYF
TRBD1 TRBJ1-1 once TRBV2 TGTGCCAGCAGCAGGGGGCTAAGGACTGAAGCTTTCTTT CASSRGLRTEAFF
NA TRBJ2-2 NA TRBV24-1 TGTGCCACCAGTGCCGGTAGGGAGCTGTTTTTT CATSAGRELFF
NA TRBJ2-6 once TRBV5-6 TGTGCCAGCAGCTCCCCGCTCCTTAGAACCGGGGCCAACGTCCTGACTTTC CASSSPLLRTGANVLTF
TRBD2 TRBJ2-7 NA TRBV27 TGTGCCAGCAGCCCCGGGACTAGAACCTACGAGCAGTACTTC CASSPGTRTYEQYF
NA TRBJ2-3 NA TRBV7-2 TGTGCCAGCAGCTTGGGGTATGGGAGACTAAACACAGATACGCAGTATTTT CASSLGYGRLNTDTQYF
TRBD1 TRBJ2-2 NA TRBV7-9 TGTGCCAGCAACCTACCGGGACAGGGGGCAACCGGGGAGCTGTTTTTT CASNLPGQGATGELFF
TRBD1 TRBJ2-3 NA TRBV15 TGTGCCACCAGCAGAGCCCAGGGGGCCTGGACTTCGGATACGCAGTATTTT CATSRAQGAWTSDTQYF
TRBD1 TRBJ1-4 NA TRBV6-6 TGTGCCAGCAGTCGCCGGGACAGGGTTGGGGAAAAACTGTTTTTT CASSRRDRVGEKLFF
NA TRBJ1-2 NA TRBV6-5 TGTGCCAGCAGCCTCCGCCGCACTTCTGACTATGGCTACACCTTC CASSLRRTSDYGYTF
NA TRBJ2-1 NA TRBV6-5 TGTGCCAGCACCCCCCATAAGAGCGGCGATGGAAAGCAGTTCTTC CASTPHKSGDGKQFF
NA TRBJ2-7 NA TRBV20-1 TGCAGTGCTAGCAGGGGCTACGAGCAGTACTTC CSASRGYEQYF
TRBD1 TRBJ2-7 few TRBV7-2 TGTGCCAGCAGCACACAGGGGTCCTACGAGCAGTACTTC CASSTQGSYEQYF
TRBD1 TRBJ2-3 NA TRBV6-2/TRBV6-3 TGTGCCAGCAGTTACTCGACGAGACAGGGTCCCCAGGAGAGAGATACGCAGTATTTT CASSYSTRQGPQERDTQYF
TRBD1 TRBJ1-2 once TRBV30 TGTGCCTGGAGTAGGGACAGAGCTAACTATGGCTACACCTTC CAWSRDRANYGYTF
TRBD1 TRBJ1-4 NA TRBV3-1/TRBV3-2 TGTGCCAGCAGCCAATCTGACAGGGTTCACGAAAAACTGTTTTTT CASSQSDRVHEKLFF
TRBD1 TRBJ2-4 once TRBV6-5 TGTGCCAGCAGTTACAGAGCACAGGGGGGAAACATTCAGTACTTC CASSYRAQGGNIQYF
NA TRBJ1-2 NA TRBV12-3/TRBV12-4 TGTGCCAGCAGAAACAGTGCGAACTATGGCTACACCTTC CASRNSANYGYTF